This paragraph covers one T cell receptor beta chain sequence. The antigen is undetermined. The time point is: recipient sample about 28 days before transplant, after cytoreduction. Recipient blood drawn about 28 days pretransplant and days 30, 100, 180 after. The CDR3 is 16 residues long. J was trimmed by 7 bases and V by 10 bases; bases with no gene match: 16. CDR1 SNHLY and CDR2 FYNNEI come from the germline V gene. This sample was included in a study of T cell clonotyping in hematopoietic cell transplantation. Study results and caveats: Pathologically expanded recipient clonotypes increased progressively from day 30 to day 180 as diversity fell. At the given depth, recipient repertoires were over 95% de novo clonotypes.

Method: immunoSEQ multiplex PCR; TCRdb's copy keeps in-frame clones and lacks some. The data show some 30,000 clones, with over 60% seen just once and 6% to 8.5% held by the top ten. The material was peripheral blood mononuclear cells, obtained before stem cell transplant. The chain combines TRBV2 with TRBJ1-2; TRBD1 matches 12 bases. The receptor was derived from a woman between 25 and 40 years old with chronic myeloid leukemia. Some clones in this sample may be carry-over from other donors' samples. The CDR3 coding sequence is TGTGCCAACCCCCCGGGACAGGGGGCTGAAAGGGCTGGCTACACCTTC. Translating it yields CANPPGQGAERAGYTF.